This T cell receptor beta chain originates from a study of CD8+ T cells in alopecia areata. This CDR3 has 15 residues. The germline V gene encodes CDR1 SGHRS and CDR2 YFSETQ. The V end was cut by 0 bases, the J end by 3 bases, with 12 bases between. Treatment indicated: oral pan-JAK inhibitor, 5-10 mg twice daily. Sorted out of PBMCs were CD4+ T cells and CD8+ T cells. RNA extraction was followed by reverse transcription into cDNA, which acted as the sequencing template. The assay was immunoSEQ multiplex PCR, and TCRdb's table has in-frame clones only and misses some. Here the sample spans 150,000 to 200,000 clones, roughly 50% being singletons.

The specimen comprised CD4+ T cells sorted from blood, sampled between weeks 55 and 65, from a patient treated with tofacitinib. The sequence was obtained from a human donor with alopecia areata. V is TRBV5-1 and J is TRBJ1-2; the D gene is possibly TRBD1 (5 bases). The CDR3 is CASSLGQSPYYGYTF. DNA of the CDR3: TGCGCCAGCAGCTTGGGACAGAGTCCCTACTATGGCTACACCTTC. Filled out from reference TRBV5-1 and TRBJ1-2, the complete variable domain reads KAGVTQTPRYLIKTRGQQVTLSCSPISGHRSVSWYQQTPGQGLQFLFEYFSETQRNKGNFPGRFSGRQFSNSRSEMNVSTLELGDSALYLCASSLGQSPYYGYTFGSGTRLTVV.